This is a list of T cell receptor beta chains from one sample in a study of T cell changes during pregnancy in multiple sclerosis. TCRdb's copy holds only in-frame clones and misses some; the assay was immunoSEQ multiplex PCR. This sample has about 24,000 clones; roughly 90% occur once, and the top ten carry under 10%. This specimen was CD8+ T cells from peripheral blood mononuclear cells, taken in the third trimester of pregnancy. These receptors were taken from a female donor in good health, enrolled as a control in a pregnancy study. Each CDR3 is given with its conserved first and last residue. A D gene is named only where the DNA matches it firmly. Clone size is stated in some rows and not others, as once, few, many or a class when expanded.

TRBV15,-,-,TRBJ2-2,CATSISGELFF,TGTGCCACCAGCATCTCCGGGGAGCTGTTTTTT
TRBV9,-,-,TRBJ2-1,CASSVPGGPNEQFF,TGTGCCAGCAGCGTGCCAGGGGGGCCGAATGAGCAGTTCTTC
TRBV12-2,-,-,TRBJ2-1,CATWPMPYNEQFF,TGTGCAACCTGGCCCATGCCATACAATGAGCAGTTCTTC
TRBV6-1,-,-,TRBJ2-7,CASSHRVRVYEQYF,TGTGCCAGCAGCCACAGGGTAAGAGTCTACGAGCAGTACTTC
TRBV7-9,-,TRBD1,TRBJ1-1,CASSLGTGGDDTEAFF,TGTGCCAGCAGCTTAGGGACAGGGGGAGACGACACTGAAGCTTTCTTT
TRBV28,-,TRBD1,TRBJ1-2,CASSQTPGTGSLRGYTF,TGTGCCAGCAGTCAGACACCCGGGACAGGGTCATTGCGTGGCTACACCTTC
TRBV6-4,few,-,TRBJ2-1,CASSDSLHSNEQFF,TGTGCCAGCAGTGACTCACTCCACAGCAATGAGCAGTTCTTC
TRBV19,few,TRBD1,TRBJ1-5,CASSPVDRGNQPQHF,TGTGCCAGTAGCCCCGTGGACAGGGGAAATCAGCCCCAGCATTTT
TRBV5-5,-,TRBD1,TRBJ1-5,CASSSQTGTGEPQHF,TGTGCCAGCAGTTCTCAAACCGGGACAGGGGAGCCCCAGCATTTT
TRBV27,-,TRBD1,TRBJ2-7,CASNGQGPAAEQYF,TGTGCCAGCAACGGACAGGGACCCGCCGCAGAGCAGTACTTC
TRBV9,-,TRBD2,TRBJ2-7,CASSVVGTSGNYEQYF,TGTGCCAGCAGCGTAGTTGGGACTAGCGGGAACTACGAGCAGTACTTC
TRBV19,-,TRBD1,TRBJ1-6,CATRLGQGPARSPLHF,TGTGCCACTAGGTTGGGACAGGGACCGGCCCGATCACCCCTCCACTTT
TRBV30,-,TRBD1,TRBJ1-5,CAWSVDRGDQPQHF,TGTGCCTGGAGTGTGGACAGGGGTGATCAGCCCCAGCATTTT
TRBV15,-,TRBD1,TRBJ2-2,CATSGDRGGTGELFF,TGTGCCACCAGCGGCGACAGGGGTGGCACCGGGGAGCTGTTTTTT
TRBV13,once,-,TRBJ1-4,CASRHRGGLGTNEKLFF,TGTGCCAGCAGACACCGGGGGGGGCTGGGGACTAATGAAAAACTGTTTTTT
TRBV21-1,-,-,TRBJ1-2,CASSISNGQTYYGYTF,TGTGCCAGCAGCATCTCTAACGGACAGACTTACTATGGCTACACCTTC
TRBV19,-,-,TRBJ2-1,CASSSSGTRYYNEQFF,TGTGCCAGTAGTTCATCCGGGACTCGTTACTACAATGAGCAGTTCTTC
TRBV5-4,few,-,TRBJ1-2,CASSLKPNYGYTF,TGTGCCAGCAGCTTGAAGCCTAACTATGGCTACACCTTC
TRBV28,-,-,TRBJ2-7,CASSLGRTVEQYF,TGTGCCAGCAGTTTGGGGAGAACCGTGGAGCAGTACTTC
TRBV9,few,-,TRBJ1-5,CASSAEGHDNQPQHF,TGTGCCAGCAGCGCAGAGGGACACGACAATCAGCCCCAGCATTTT
TRBV5-6,few,-,TRBJ1-5,CASSPGSARGPQHF,TGTGCCAGCAGCCCCGGGTCGGCTCGGGGGCCCCAGCATTTT
TRBV5-5,-,TRBD1,TRBJ2-1,CASSLRWTGPKDNEQFF,TGTGCCAGCAGCTTGAGGTGGACAGGGCCGAAGGACAATGAGCAGTTCTTC
TRBV28,-,-,TRBJ2-7,CASSFGSYYEQYF,TGTGCCAGCAGTTTTGGCAGTTACTACGAGCAGTACTTC
TRBV4-1,-,-,TRBJ1-1,CASSQQAQGMNTEAFF,TGCGCCAGCAGCCAACAAGCACAGGGAATGAACACTGAAGCTTTCTTT
TRBV28,-,-,TRBJ2-7,CASSQGWGHEQYF,TGTGCCAGCAGTCAGGGATGGGGTCACGAGCAGTACTTC
TRBV4-1,-,TRBD2,TRBJ2-7,CASSQEGTSGGAYEQYF,TGCGCCAGCAGCCAAGAAGGGACTAGCGGGGGGGCCTACGAGCAGTACTTC
TRBV30,-,TRBD1,TRBJ1-2,CAWRLTAGGGDGYTF,TGTGCCTGGAGGCTGACGGCAGGGGGCGGGGATGGCTACACCTTC
TRBV7-9,-,-,TRBJ1-5,CASKKGIDQPQHF,TGTGCCAGCAAAAAGGGGATCGATCAGCCCCAGCATTTT
TRBV5-5,-,TRBD1,TRBJ1-2,CASSPRGGAYGYTF,TGTGCCAGCAGCCCCCGAGGGGGCGCTTATGGCTACACCTTC
TRBV27,-,-,TRBJ2-7,CASSPLGREQYF,TGTGCCAGCAGTCCCCTGGGGCGAGAGCAGTACTTC
TRBV4-1,-,-,TRBJ2-2,CASSLVRLASTGELFF,TGCGCCAGCAGCCTAGTAAGACTGGCGAGCACCGGGGAGCTGTTTTTT
TRBV2,-,TRBD1,TRBJ1-4,CASSLWDRSDEKLFF,TGTGCCAGCAGTCTTTGGGACAGGTCGGATGAAAAACTGTTTTTT
TRBV27,-,-,TRBJ2-3,CASSLYLSTDTQYF,TGTGCCAGCAGTTTATATCTTAGCACAGATACGCAGTATTTT
TRBV28,-,-,TRBJ2-5,CASSARGAGGRGTQYF,TGTGCCAGCAGCGCCCGCGGTGCGGGCGGGCGTGGGACCCAGTACTTC
TRBV9,-,-,TRBJ1-2,CASRGGPQIYGYTF,TGTGCCAGCAGGGGGGGGCCTCAGATCTATGGCTACACCTTC
TRBV27,-,TRBD1,TRBJ1-5,CASSLLQGIQPQHF,TGTGCCAGCAGTTTATTACAGGGGATACAGCCCCAGCATTTT
TRBV13,-,TRBD2,TRBJ2-7,CASSPQIAGGPHEQYF,TGTGCCAGCAGCCCCCAGATAGCGGGGGGGCCCCACGAGCAGTACTTC
TRBV5-4,-,TRBD1,TRBJ2-7,CASSGLKGASYEQYF,TGTGCCAGCAGCGGGCTTAAGGGGGCTTCTTACGAGCAGTACTTC
TRBV7-9,-,TRBD1,TRBJ2-7,CASSPGDRGYEQYF,TGTGCCAGCAGCCCAGGGGACAGGGGCTACGAGCAGTACTTC
TRBV9,-,TRBD1,TRBJ1-2,CASAMGQYNYGYTF,TGTGCCAGCGCGATGGGACAGTATAACTATGGCTACACCTTC
TRBV9,-,TRBD2,TRBJ2-2,CASSVAGGPSGELFF,TGTGCCAGCAGCGTTGCGGGGGGGCCGTCCGGGGAGCTGTTTTTT
TRBV19,-,TRBD1,TRBJ2-1,CASSPNRGLRNEQFF,TGTGCCAGTAGCCCTAACAGGGGGCTACGGAATGAGCAGTTCTTC
TRBV10-2,-,TRBD2,TRBJ2-3,CASSELGGGIDTQYF,TGCGCCAGCAGTGAGTTGGGCGGGGGTATTGATACGCAGTATTTT
TRBV9,once,-,TRBJ1-1,CASSVVEGAFF,TGTGCCAGCAGCGTAGTGGAGGGGGCTTTCTTT
TRBV6-5,-,-,TRBJ1-5,CASSYAGNQPQHF,TGTGCCAGCAGTTACGCCGGGAATCAGCCCCAGCATTTT